The present T cell receptor (beta chain) was sequenced within a study of blood T cell repertoires in COVID-19. TCRdb's copy holds only in-frame clones and misses some; the assay was immunoSEQ multiplex PCR. The profile covers around 250,000 clones, with around 88% appearing a single time and 9% to 15% taken by the ten largest. The source of this sequence is a man older than 75 with acute or convalescent COVID-19. The sequencing input was peripheral blood.

The CDR3 reads CASSPNGNYGYTF. CDR3 bases: TGTGCCAGCTCGCCGAACGGTAACTATGGCTACACCTTC. The rearrangement joins TRBV6-5 to TRBJ1-2, with D uncertain. Germline-derived CDR1 and CDR2 are MNHEY and SVGAGI. V was cut by 8 bases and J by 1 base, with 11 bases left in between. The CDR3 consists of 13 residues.